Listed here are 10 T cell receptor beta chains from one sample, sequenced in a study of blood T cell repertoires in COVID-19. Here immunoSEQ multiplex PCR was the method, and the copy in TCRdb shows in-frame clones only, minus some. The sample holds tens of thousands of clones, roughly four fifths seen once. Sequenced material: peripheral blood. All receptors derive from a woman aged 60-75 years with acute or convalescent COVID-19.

CDR3 in amino acids: CASSWMGLATGELFF. The CDR3 nucleotides are TGCGCCAGCAGCTGGATGGGACTAGCCACCGGGGAGCTGTTTTTT. The gene calls are TRBV5-1 and TRBJ2-2, with 9 positions matching TRBD2. The CDR3 has 15 residues. Trimming removed 3 bases from V and 4 bases from J; junction bases left unmatched: 4. The germline V gene has CDR1 SGHRS and CDR2 YFSETQ. Full variable domain (remainder filled in from reference TRBV5-1 and TRBJ2-2): KAGVTQTPRYLIKTRGQQVTLSCSPISGHRSVSWYQQTPGQGLQFLFEYFSETQRNKGNFPGRFSGRQFSNSRSEMNVSTLELGDSALYLCASSWMGLATGELFFGEGSRLTVL.

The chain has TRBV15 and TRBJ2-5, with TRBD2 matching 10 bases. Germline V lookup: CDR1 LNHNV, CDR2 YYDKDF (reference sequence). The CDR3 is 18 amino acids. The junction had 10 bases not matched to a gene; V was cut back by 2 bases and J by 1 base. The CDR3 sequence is CATSRKGLAARSQETQYF. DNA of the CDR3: TGTGCCACCAGCAGAAAAGGACTAGCGGCAAGAAGCCAAGAGACCCAGTACTTC.

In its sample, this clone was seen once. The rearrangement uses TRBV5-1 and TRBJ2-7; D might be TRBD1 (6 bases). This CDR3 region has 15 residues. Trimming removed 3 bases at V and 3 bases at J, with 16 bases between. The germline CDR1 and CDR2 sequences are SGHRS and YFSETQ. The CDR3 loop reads CASSSGSGGSYEQYF. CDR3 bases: TGCGCCAGCAGCTCCGGTAGTGGGGGCAGCTACGAGCAGTACTTC. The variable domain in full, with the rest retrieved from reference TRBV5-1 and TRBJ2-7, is KAGVTQTPRYLIKTRGQQVTLSCSPISGHRSVSWYQQTPGQGLQFLFEYFSETQRNKGNFPGRFSGRQFSNSRSEMNVSTLELGDSALYLCASSSGSGGSYEQYFGPGTRLTVT.

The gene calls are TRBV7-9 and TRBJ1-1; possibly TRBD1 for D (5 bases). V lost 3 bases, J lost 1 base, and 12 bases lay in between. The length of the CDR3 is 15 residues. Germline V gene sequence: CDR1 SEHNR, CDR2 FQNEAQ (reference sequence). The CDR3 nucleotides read TGTGCCAGCAGCTTTGGTATTAGGGGGAACACTGAAGCTTTCTTT. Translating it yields CASSFGIRGNTEAFF.

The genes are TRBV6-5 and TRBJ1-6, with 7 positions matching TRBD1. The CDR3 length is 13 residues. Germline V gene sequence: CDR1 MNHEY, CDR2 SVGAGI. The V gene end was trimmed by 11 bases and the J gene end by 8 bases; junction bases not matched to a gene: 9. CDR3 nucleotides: TGTGCCTGTCAACGGGACAGCTATTCACCCCTCCACTTT. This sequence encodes CACQRDSYSPLHF.

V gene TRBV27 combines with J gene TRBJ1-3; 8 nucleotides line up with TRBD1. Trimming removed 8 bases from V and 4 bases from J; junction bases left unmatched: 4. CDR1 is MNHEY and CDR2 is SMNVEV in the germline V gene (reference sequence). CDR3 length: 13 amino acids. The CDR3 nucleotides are TGTGCCAGCGGTCGACAGGGGGGAAACACCATATATTTT. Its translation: CASGRQGGNTIYF.

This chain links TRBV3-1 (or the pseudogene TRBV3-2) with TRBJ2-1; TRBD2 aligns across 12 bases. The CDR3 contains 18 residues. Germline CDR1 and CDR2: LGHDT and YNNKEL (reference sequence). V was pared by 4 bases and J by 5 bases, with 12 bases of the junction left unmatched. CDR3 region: CASSPPSSSGRADNEQFF. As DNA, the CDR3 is TGTGCCAGCAGCCCCCCCTCCTCTAGCGGGAGGGCCGACAATGAGCAGTTCTTC.

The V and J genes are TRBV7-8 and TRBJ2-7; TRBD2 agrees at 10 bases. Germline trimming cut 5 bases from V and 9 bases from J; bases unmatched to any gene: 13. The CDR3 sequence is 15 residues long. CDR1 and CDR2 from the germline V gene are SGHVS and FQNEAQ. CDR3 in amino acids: CASSLRSGTSAAQYF. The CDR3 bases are TGTGCCAGCAGCCTTCGCTCCGGGACTAGCGCAGCGCAGTACTTC.

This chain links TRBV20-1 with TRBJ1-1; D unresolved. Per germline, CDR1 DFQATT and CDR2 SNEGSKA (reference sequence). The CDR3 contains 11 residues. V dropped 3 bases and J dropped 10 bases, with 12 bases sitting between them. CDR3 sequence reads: CSASLGRVAFF. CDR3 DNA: TGCAGTGCTAGTTTGGGTCGGGTAGCTTTCTTT.

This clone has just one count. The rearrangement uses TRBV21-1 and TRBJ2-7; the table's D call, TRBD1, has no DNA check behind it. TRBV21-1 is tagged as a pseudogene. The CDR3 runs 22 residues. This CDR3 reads CASSKPNDATDTGDLGGYEQYF. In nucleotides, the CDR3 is TGTGCCAGCAGCAAACCGAATGACGCAACCGACACAGGGGACCTTGGGGGCTACGAGCAGTACTTC.